This T cell receptor beta chain was found in a study of T-cell memory formation after mild COVID-19. General study findings and limits: Second-wave clones that peaked on day 37 lacked confirmed SARS-CoV-2 specificity. Contracting clones from day 15 to 85 showed balanced CD4/CD8; later expanders favored CD4+. Pre-infection memory already had some responding clones, implying cross-reactive memory joined.

The TCR alpha and TCR beta cDNA libraries, bearing sample barcodes and UMIs, were generated by 5'RACE using constant-segment primers. TCRdb ran MiXCR on the 5' RACE reads and lists one entry per CDR3 protein. The data contain just over 400,000 distinct CDR3 sequences, 20% to 25% of them singletons. This CDR3 region has 15 residues. Trimming removed 6 bases from V and 0 bases from J, with 15 bases in between. Turning to this clonotype: Its matching antigen is unknown.

Sample: PBMCs or a T cell subset sorted from them (not recorded which). This chain joins TRBV12-3 or TRBV12-4 and TRBJ2-7; tentative D call: TRBD2 (5 bases). This receptor was taken from an adult woman who had mild COVID-19 (a few samples of this study predate the infection). Cell type and time point are not known. CDR3 DNA sequence: TGTGCCAGCAGCCGGTCGGCCGGGATCTCCTACGAGCAGTACTTC. The encoded protein is CASSRSAGISYEQYF.